This T cell receptor beta chain was identified during a study of T cell changes during pregnancy in multiple sclerosis. V lost 6 bases to trimming and J lost 5 bases, with 8 bases between them. Germline V lookup: CDR1 MDHEN, CDR2 SYDVKM. The CDR3 spans 12 residues. Sequencing used immunoSEQ multiplex PCR; TCRdb keeps in-frame clones, though not all of them. The sample gives some 28,000 clones, about 93% of which show up once; around 0.39% is in the top ten. The sequence came from a female donor with multiple sclerosis, enrolled in a pregnancy study. Sample: CD4+ T cells from peripheral blood mononuclear cells, taken after pregnancy. The chain links TRBV28 to TRBJ1-5; no firm D call. The CDR3: CASRVTDQPQHF. The CDR3 DNA sequence: TGTGCCAGCAGGGTCACGGATCAGCCCCAGCATTTT.